Reported below is one T cell receptor (beta chain). Its antigen is undetermined. V was trimmed by 4 bases and J by 4 bases, leaving 10 bases between them. Per germline, CDR1 SNHLY and CDR2 FYNNEI. The CDR3 runs to 14 residues. This specimen comes from a study of cytomegalovirus exposure and HLA in healthy donors. Background on the study: The approximately 120 validation repertoires were reported in a later analysis to have been generated on the same platform as the approximately 700 first-cohort repertoires.

Here immunoSEQ multiplex PCR was the method, and the copy in TCRdb shows in-frame clones only, minus some. The sample contains 130,000 to 150,000 clones, about 83% of which appear only once. General study findings and limits: The study designated 150 or so TCR beta chains cytomegalovirus-associated.

Sequencing was carried out using PBMCs. The TCR comes from a woman aged 25 to 45 in good health and CMV-seronegative. The chain has TRBV2 and TRBJ2-2, with D perhaps TRBD2 (6 bases). DNA for the CDR3: TGTGCCAGCAGTGGGACGGGACTCACCGGGGAGCTGTTTTTT. As protein: CASSGTGLTGELFF.